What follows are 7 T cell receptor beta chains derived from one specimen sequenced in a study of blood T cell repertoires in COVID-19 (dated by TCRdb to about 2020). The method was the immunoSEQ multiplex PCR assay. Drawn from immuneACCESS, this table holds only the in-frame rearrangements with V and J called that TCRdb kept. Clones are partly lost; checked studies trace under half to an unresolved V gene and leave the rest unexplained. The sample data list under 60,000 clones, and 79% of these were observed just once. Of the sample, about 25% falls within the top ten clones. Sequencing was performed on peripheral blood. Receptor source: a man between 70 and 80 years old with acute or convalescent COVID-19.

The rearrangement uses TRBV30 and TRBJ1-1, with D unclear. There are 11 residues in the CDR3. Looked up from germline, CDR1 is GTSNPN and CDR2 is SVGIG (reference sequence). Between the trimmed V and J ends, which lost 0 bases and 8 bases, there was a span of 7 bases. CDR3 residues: CAWSVQSEAFF. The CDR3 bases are TGTGCCTGGAGTGTCCAGTCGGAAGCTTTCTTT.

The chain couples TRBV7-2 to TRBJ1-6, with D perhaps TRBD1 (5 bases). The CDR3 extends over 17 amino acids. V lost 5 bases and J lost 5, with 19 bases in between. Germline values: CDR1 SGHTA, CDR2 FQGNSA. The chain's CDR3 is CASSPKTGTGDNSPLHF. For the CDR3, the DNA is TGTGCCAGCAGCCCCAAAACCGGGACTGGGGATAATTCACCCCTCCACTTT. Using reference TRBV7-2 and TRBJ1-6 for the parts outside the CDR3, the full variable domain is GAGVSQSPSNKVTEKGKDVELRCDPISGHTALYWYRQSLGQGLEFLIYFQGNSAPDKSGLPSDRFSAERTGGSVSTLTIQRTQQEDSAVYLCASSPKTGTGDNSPLHFGNGTRLTVT.

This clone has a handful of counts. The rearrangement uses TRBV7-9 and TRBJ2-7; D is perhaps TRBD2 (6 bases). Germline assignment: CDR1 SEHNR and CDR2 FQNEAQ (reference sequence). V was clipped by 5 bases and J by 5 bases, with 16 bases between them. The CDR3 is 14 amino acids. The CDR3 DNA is TGTGCCAGCAGCGCGGGACTCCAAGCGAACGAGCAGTACTTC. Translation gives CASSAGLQANEQYF.

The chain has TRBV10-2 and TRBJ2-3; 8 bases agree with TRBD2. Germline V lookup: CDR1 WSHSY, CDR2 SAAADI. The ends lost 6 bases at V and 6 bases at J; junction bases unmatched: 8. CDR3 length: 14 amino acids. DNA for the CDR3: TGCGCCAGCAGCGGAAGCGGGGGTATCGATACGCAGTATTTT. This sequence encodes CASSGSGGIDTQYF.

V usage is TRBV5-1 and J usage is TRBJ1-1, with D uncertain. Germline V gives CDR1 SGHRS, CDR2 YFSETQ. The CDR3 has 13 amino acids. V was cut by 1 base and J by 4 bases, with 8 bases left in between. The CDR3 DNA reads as TGCGCCAGCAGCTTGACGGGTAGCACTGAAGCTTTCTTT. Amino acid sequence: CASSLTGSTEAFF. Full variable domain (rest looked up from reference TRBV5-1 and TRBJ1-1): KAGVTQTPRYLIKTRGQQVTLSCSPISGHRSVSWYQQTPGQGLQFLFEYFSETQRNKGNFPGRFSGRQFSNSRSEMNVSTLELGDSALYLCASSLTGSTEAFFGQGTRLTVV.

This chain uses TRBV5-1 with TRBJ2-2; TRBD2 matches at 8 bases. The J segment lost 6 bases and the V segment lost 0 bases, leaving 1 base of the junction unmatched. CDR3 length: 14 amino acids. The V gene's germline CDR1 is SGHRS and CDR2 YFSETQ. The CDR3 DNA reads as TGCGCCAGCAGCTTGGACGGGGGGGCCGGGGAGCTGTTTTTT. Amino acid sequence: CASSLDGGAGELFF.

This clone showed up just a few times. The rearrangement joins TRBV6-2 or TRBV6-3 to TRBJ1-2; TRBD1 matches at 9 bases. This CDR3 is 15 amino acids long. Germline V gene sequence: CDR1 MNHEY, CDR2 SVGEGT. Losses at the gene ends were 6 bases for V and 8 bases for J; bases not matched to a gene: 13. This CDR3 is CASSRPPGQGYGYTF. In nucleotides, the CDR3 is TGTGCCAGCAGCCGACCCCCGGGACAGGGCTACGGCTACACCTTC.